Listed below are T cell receptor beta chains from one sample, sequenced in a study of beta chain features in type 1 diabetes. Method: immunoSEQ multiplex PCR; TCRdb's copy keeps in-frame clones and lacks some. This repertoire shows around 500,000 clones, 9.5% to 12% found once; its top ten account for 0.046%. Input material: naive CD4+ T cells from blood. All receptors come from a woman between 18 and 29 years old in good health. Each CDR3 is given with its conserved first and last residue. The D gene is left open where the match is weak. Rows may omit the clone size; those that give it use once, few, many or a size class.

TRBV29-1	TRBD1	TRBJ2-5	13	many	CSVGRDRAETQYF	TGCAGCGTGGGAAGGGACAGGGCTGAGACCCAGTACTTC
TRBV27	NA	TRBJ2-3	14	NA	CASSSPRATDTQYF	TGTGCCAGCAGTAGCCCTCGGGCCACAGATACGCAGTATTTT
TRBV7-2	NA	TRBJ2-3	14	NA	CASSLSGGLDTQYF	TGTGCCAGCAGCTTATCAGGAGGATTAGATACGCAGTATTTT
TRBV4-1	NA	TRBJ2-6	17	NA	CASSQDRRSSGANVLTF	TGCGCCAGCAGCCAAGATCGGAGATCCTCTGGGGCCAACGTCCTGACTTTC
TRBV28	TRBD2	TRBJ2-1	14	NA	CASSRLAGRNEQFF	TGTGCCAGCAGTAGGCTAGCGGGCCGCAATGAGCAGTTCTTC
TRBV7-9	TRBD2	TRBJ2-1	16	few	CASSLKREKWKDEQFF	TGTGCCAGCAGCTTAAAGCGGGAGAAATGGAAGGATGAGCAGTTCTTC
TRBV30	NA	TRBJ1-2	13	few	CAWSVIPNYGYTF	TGTGCCTGGAGTGTAATCCCTAACTATGGCTACACCTTC
TRBV2	NA	TRBJ2-4	15	NA	CASSEVRGAKNIQYF	TGTGCCAGCAGTGAAGTTAGGGGGGCCAAAAACATTCAGTACTTC
TRBV7-2	NA	TRBJ2-5	13	NA	CASSTRQQETQYF	TGTGCCAGCAGCACAAGACAGCAAGAGACCCAGTACTTC
TRBV4-1	NA	TRBJ2-4	16	NA	CASSQPGTQFRNIQYF	TGCGCCAGCAGCCAACCCGGGACCCAGTTTCGGAACATTCAGTACTTC
TRBV11-2	TRBD2	TRBJ2-5	15	NA	CASRQPFSGGHTQYF	TGTGCCAGCAGACAACCTTTTAGCGGGGGGCACACCCAGTACTTC
TRBV14	NA	TRBJ1-2	13	many	CASSQEANYGYTF	TGTGCCAGCAGCCAAGAAGCTAACTATGGCTACACCTTC
TRBV18	NA	TRBJ2-3	13	NA	CASSPRVSDTQYF	TGTGCCAGCTCACCACGTGTCTCAGATACGCAGTATTTT
TRBV19	NA	TRBJ2-3	13	few	CASRRWEGDAQYF	TGTGCCAGTAGAAGATGGGAAGGTGACGCGCAGTATTTT
TRBV14	TRBD1	TRBJ1-4	15	NA	CASSLHRGTNEKLFF	TGTGCCAGCAGCCTTCACAGGGGGACTAATGAAAAACTGTTTTTT
TRBV28	TRBD2	TRBJ2-5	14	few	CASGSSGRQETQYF	TGTGCCAGCGGTTCTAGCGGGCGGCAAGAGACCCAGTACTTC
TRBV5-1	NA	TRBJ2-3	14	NA	CASSFAPSTDTQYF	TGCGCCAGCAGCTTCGCCCCCTCCACAGATACGCAGTATTTT
TRBV19	NA	TRBJ2-5	13	few	CASTGTFGETQYF	TGTGCCAGTACCGGGACGTTCGGGGAGACCCAGTACTTC
TRBV4-3	TRBD1	TRBJ2-5	15	NA	CASSQGQGARETQYF	TGCGCCAGCAGCCAAGGACAGGGGGCGAGGGAGACCCAGTACTTC
TRBV28	NA	TRBJ2-2	13	NA	CASSLLGAGELFF	TGTGCCAGCAGTTTATTGGGGGCCGGGGAGCTGTTTTTT
TRBV7-2	NA	TRBJ2-6	19	NA	CASSLALDSVAFGANVLTF	TGTGCCAGCAGCTTAGCCCTGGACAGTGTCGCATTTGGGGCCAACGTCCTGACTTTC
TRBV5-1	NA	TRBJ1-5	14	NA	CASSLDRHGQPQHF	TGCGCCAGCAGCTTGGACCGGCACGGTCAGCCCCAGCATTTT
TRBV11-3	NA	TRBJ2-5	14	NA	CASSLGPGEETQYF	TGTGCCAGCAGCTTAGGCCCAGGGGAGGAGACCCAGTACTTC
TRBV14	NA	TRBJ2-5	13	few	CASSQDWPETQYF	TGTGCCAGCAGCCAAGATTGGCCAGAGACCCAGTACTTC
TRBV7-9	TRBD1	TRBJ1-2	14	NA	CASSLAGTGGMDTF	TGTGCCAGCAGCTTAGCCGGGACAGGAGGCATGGATACCTTC
TRBV4-3	NA	TRBJ2-7	15	few	CASSQRTDNSYEQYF	TGCGCCAGCAGCCAGAGGACAGACAACTCCTACGAGCAGTACTTC
TRBV25-1	TRBD1	TRBJ2-7	15	NA	CASSESVTGGYEQYF	TGTGCCAGCAGTGAATCCGTGACAGGGGGCTACGAGCAGTACTTC
TRBV7-2	TRBD2	TRBJ2-7	15	NA	CASSSEAGGSYEQYF	TGTGCCAGCAGCTCCGAAGCGGGAGGATCCTACGAGCAGTACTTC
TRBV28	NA	TRBJ2-3	14	few	CASSLPGITDTQYF	TGTGCCAGCAGTTTACCAGGAATCACAGATACGCAGTATTTT
TRBV4-2	TRBD2	TRBJ2-3	16	NA	CASTRSAGGLTDTQYF	TGTGCCAGCACCCGATCGGCGGGGGGGCTAACAGATACGCAGTATTTT
TRBV18	NA	TRBJ2-3	14	NA	CASSASSSTDTQYF	TGTGCCAGCTCAGCCTCATCTAGCACAGATACGCAGTATTTT
TRBV23-1	NA	TRBJ2-1	13	many	CASSQSGANEQFF	TGCGCCAGCAGTCAATCCGGGGCCAATGAGCAGTTCTTC
TRBV4-2	TRBD2	TRBJ2-5	19	few	CASSQDPARASGGLETQYF	TGTGCCAGCAGCCAAGATCCAGCGCGGGCTAGCGGGGGGTTGGAGACCCAGTACTTC
TRBV29-1	TRBD1	TRBJ1-3	14	NA	CSVPTGPGGNTIYF	TGCAGCGTACCGACAGGGCCGGGGGGAAACACCATATATTTT
TRBV5-1	TRBD2	TRBJ2-5	16	NA	CASSQRGISGMETQYF	TGCGCCAGCAGCCAGCGGGGTATAAGTGGTATGGAGACCCAGTACTTC
TRBV6-6	NA	TRBJ1-1	12	few	CASSNTVNEAFF	TGTGCCAGCAGTAATACCGTAAATGAAGCTTTCTTT
TRBV4-3	NA	TRBJ1-2	16	few	CASSQDRDPVGYGYTF	TGCGCCAGCAGCCAAGATAGGGATCCGGTGGGGTATGGCTACACCTTC
TRBV7-8	NA	TRBJ2-6	15	NA	CASNTPSTGANVLTF	TGTGCCAGCAACACTCCTTCGACTGGGGCCAACGTCCTGACTTTC
TRBV2	NA	TRBJ1-1	13	few	CASSEFEGTEAFF	TGTGCCAGCAGTGAGTTTGAGGGAACTGAAGCTTTCTTT
TRBV5-1	NA	TRBJ1-4	14	NA	CASSLLSTNEKLFF	TGCGCCAGCAGCTTGTTGTCAACTAATGAAAAACTGTTTTTT
TRBV7-2	TRBD2	TRBJ2-5	13	NA	CASSAGGQGAQYF	TGTGCCAGCAGCGCGGGGGGCCAAGGGGCCCAGTACTTC
TRBV28	NA	TRBJ2-1	12	few	CASNNRYNEQFF	TGTGCCAGCAACAACAGGTACAATGAGCAGTTCTTC
TRBV7-2	NA	TRBJ2-1	12	few	CASSFSGREQFF	TGTGCCAGCAGCTTTTCCGGACGTGAGCAGTTCTTC
TRBV12-5	NA	TRBJ2-3	16	few	CASGLVLGRATDTQYF	TGTGCTAGTGGTTTGGTACTCGGGAGAGCCACAGATACGCAGTATTTT
TRBV30	TRBD1	TRBJ1-2	17	few	CAWSRPGTGGVSYGYTF	TGTGCCTGGAGCCGTCCCGGGACAGGGGGCGTAAGCTATGGCTACACCTTC
TRBV30	NA	TRBJ1-1	14	NA	CAWSGRGPQLEAFF	TGTGCCTGGAGTGGGAGAGGCCCCCAACTTGAAGCTTTCTTT
TRBV5-6	NA	TRBJ2-5	16	few	CASSMGLVNGKETQYF	TGTGCCAGCAGCATGGGACTCGTGAATGGGAAAGAGACCCAGTACTTC
TRBV6-1	TRBD2	TRBJ2-3	13	NA	CASRASGDGTQYF	TGTGCCAGCAGGGCTAGCGGGGACGGTACGCAGTATTTT